Listed below are T cell receptor beta chains from one sample, sequenced in a study of pediatric ulcerative colitis. Produced via immunoSEQ multiplex PCR; TCRdb's table is partial and in-frame only. The repertoire consists of about 35,000 clones, with around 80% occurring once and the leading ten covering approximately 1%. Sequencing was performed on gut tissue. These receptors came from a boy between 10 and 17 years old with mild ulcerative colitis. The CDR3 runs from the conserved cysteine through the conserved F or W. A D gene is named only where the DNA matches it firmly. Clone size is shown for a subset of rows, as once, few, many or a class of expanded clone.

.,TRBJ1-6,TRBV5-6,.,CASSLMGSGNSPLHF,TGTGCCAGCAGCTTGATGGGTTCTGGGAATTCACCCCTCCACTTT
TRBD2,TRBJ2-7,TRBV9,once,CASSDATSGDSYEQYF,TGTGCCAGCAGCGACGCGACTAGCGGGGACTCCTACGAGCAGTACTTC
.,TRBJ2-1,TRBV29-1,.,CSVEDQIGRSYNEQFF,TGCAGCGTTGAAGACCAGATCGGTCGCTCCTACAATGAGCAGTTCTTC
TRBD1,TRBJ1-1,TRBV18,.,CASSPPGTGQAFF,TGTGCCAGCTCACCACCGGGGACAGGGCAGGCTTTCTTT
.,TRBJ2-7,TRBV5-8,.,CASSLGSVLGEQYF,TGTGCCAGCAGCTTGGGGTCGGTTTTGGGCGAGCAGTACTTC
TRBD2,TRBJ2-5,TRBV6-5,.,CASRRLAGETQYF,TGTGCCAGCAGACGACTAGCGGGGGAGACCCAGTACTTC
.,TRBJ2-7,TRBV19,.,CASSIDNQPPYEQYF,TGTGCCAGTAGTATAGACAATCAACCACCCTACGAGCAGTACTTC
.,TRBJ1-1,TRBV6-5,.,CASSRGWPEAFF,TGTGCCAGCAGTCGAGGATGGCCTGAAGCTTTCTTT
.,TRBJ2-1,TRBV5-4,few,CASSSREGPQYLEQFF,TGTGCCAGCAGCTCTCGCGAGGGACCCCAGTACCTTGAGCAGTTCTTC
.,TRBJ2-7,TRBV4-2,.,CASSQVGQPYEQYF,TGTGCCAGCAGCCAAGTAGGGCAGCCCTACGAGCAGTACTTC
TRBD1,TRBJ2-3,TRBV7-9,.,CASSSDRDYTQYF,TGTGCCAGCAGCTCAGACAGGGATTATACGCAGTATTTT
.,TRBJ2-3,TRBV27,.,CASSLYNQWGRTDTQYF,TGTGCCAGCAGTTTATATAACCAATGGGGTCGCACAGATACGCAGTATTTT
.,TRBJ2-6,TRBV5-4,few,CASSLGHSGANVLTF,TGTGCCAGCAGCTTGGGACACTCTGGGGCCAACGTCCTGACTTTC
.,TRBJ2-3,TRBV4-1,.,CASSQEMAGTDTQYF,TGCGCCAGCAGCCAAGAAATGGCGGGCACAGATACGCAGTATTTT
.,TRBJ1-3,TRBV6-5,.,CASMGFSGNTIYF,TGTGCCAGCATGGGGTTCTCTGGAAACACCATATATTTT
.,TRBJ1-1,TRBV30,.,CAWSPAPGGAFF,TGTGCCTGGAGTCCGGCCCCGGGGGGGGCTTTCTTT
.,TRBJ1-1,TRBV6-5,.,CASKGTAEAFF,TGTGCCAGCAAGGGAACAGCGGAAGCTTTCTTT
.,TRBJ1-2,TRBV9,.,CASSQNSRDKEAHLYGYTF,TGTGCCAGCAGCCAAAACAGCCGGGACAAGGAAGCTCACCTTTATGGCTACACCTTC
.,TRBJ2-7,TRBV6-1,.,CASRFIGGAYEQYF,TGTGCCAGCAGGTTCATAGGAGGGGCCTACGAGCAGTACTTC
TRBD1,TRBJ2-4,TRBV4-1,.,CASSPDRVLAKNIQYF,TGCGCCAGCAGCCCGGACAGGGTGTTAGCCAAAAACATTCAGTACTTC
TRBD1,TRBJ2-7,TRBV29-1,few,CSVGTGLAYEQYF,TGCAGCGTTGGGACAGGCCTAGCCTACGAGCAGTACTTC
.,TRBJ1-5,TRBV5-1,few,CASSAGEGNQPQHF,TGCGCCAGCAGCGCAGGGGAAGGCAATCAGCCCCAGCATTTT
.,TRBJ2-3,TRBV19,.,CASSIAGGTDTQYF,TGTGCCAGTAGTATAGCGGGGGGCACAGATACGCAGTATTTT
.,TRBJ2-7,TRBV11-2,.,CASSPSRYEQYF,TGTGCCAGCAGCCCGTCAAGGTACGAGCAGTACTTC
.,TRBJ1-3,TRBV11-3,once,CASSFRRASGNTIYF,TGTGCCAGCAGCTTCCGCCGAGCCTCTGGAAACACCATATATTTT
.,TRBJ2-5,TRBV9,.,CASSVRGGRETQYF,TGTGCCAGCAGCGTAAGAGGGGGTAGGGAGACCCAGTACTTC
TRBD1,TRBJ1-3,TRBV2,.,CASSPGQGARNTIYF,TGTGCCAGCAGCCCGGGACAGGGGGCGAGAAACACCATATATTTT
TRBD1,TRBJ1-1,TRBV14,.,CASSRQGWTEAFF,TGTGCCAGCAGTCGACAGGGGTGGACTGAAGCTTTCTTT
TRBD2,TRBJ2-7,TRBV4-2,.,CASSQFERGGYEQYF,TGTGCCAGCAGCCAATTTGAGCGGGGGGGCTACGAGCAGTACTTC
.,TRBJ1-1,TRBV5-4,few,CASSFQANTEAFF,TGTGCCAGCAGCTTCCAGGCGAACACTGAAGCTTTCTTT
.,TRBJ2-2,TRBV10-1,.,CASSEGSRGELFF,TGCGCCAGCAGTGAGGGCTCTCGCGGGGAGCTGTTTTTT
.,TRBJ2-7,TRBV11-2,once,CASSVLSYEQYF,TGTGCCAGCAGCGTACTATCCTACGAGCAGTACTTC
.,TRBJ1-1,TRBV11-3,.,CASSPRLSPEAFF,TGTGCCAGCAGCCCCCGTTTGAGCCCTGAAGCTTTCTTT
.,TRBJ2-7,TRBV5-1,once,CASSLPTGTRNEQYF,TGCGCCAGCAGCCTACCGACCGGGACGAGAAACGAGCAGTACTTC
.,TRBJ2-7,TRBV6-1,.,CASSEGEGASSYEQYF,TGTGCCAGCAGTGAAGGGGAGGGGGCGAGCTCCTACGAGCAGTACTTC
.,TRBJ1-4,TRBV19,.,CASSILGRGIGEKLFF,TGTGCCAGTAGTATACTCGGGCGGGGAATAGGCGAAAAACTGTTTTTT